This T cell receptor (beta chain) was found in a study of blood T cell repertoires in COVID-19. This clone showed up just a few times. Within the sample, other DNA sequences also encode this same CDR3. The CDR3 sequence is 15 residues long. The J segment lost 2 bases and the V segment lost 4 bases, leaving 3 bases of the junction unmatched. Germline values: CDR1 SGHNT, CDR2 YENEEA. TCRdb keeps only in-frame clones here, not all; method: immunoSEQ multiplex PCR. The sample holds fewer than 350,000 clones; approximately 87% are singletons and the top ten take more than 10%. The clonotype was recovered from a woman aged 25 to 39 with COVID-19, enrolled during active disease. The rearrangement joins TRBV11-3 to TRBJ2-1, with TRBD2 matching over 9 bases. The sample taken for sequencing was peripheral blood. Here the CDR3 DNA reads TGTGCCAGCAGCTCCAGCGGGGGGCCCTACAATGAGCAGTTCTTC. Protein: CASSSSGGPYNEQFF.